The next 5 T cell receptor beta chains were all read from a single sample in a study of identical twins. TCRdb reanalysed the 5' RACE reads using MiXCR and keeps one entry per CDR3 protein. The repertoire holds nearly 650,000 distinct CDR3 sequences, with 7% to 7.5% as singletons. The same sample was also used in a study of yellow fever vaccine responses in identical twins.

The sample comprised PBMCs. The source of these receptors is a woman aged 18 to 35 in good health.

This clonotype showed up many times. The rearrangement uses TRBV24-1 and TRBJ2-1; perhaps TRBD2 as D (7 bases). The CDR3 covers 12 residues. Germline loops: CDR1 KGHDR, CDR2 SFDVKD. With 12 bases removed from V and 7 bases from J, the gap between germline ends came to 15 bases. CDR3 coding DNA: TGTGCCTCCGGGGGGCGAATGAATGAGCAGTTCTTC. Its translation: CASGGRMNEQFF.

This clonotype was seen repeatedly, ten times or more. This chain uses TRBV7-9 with TRBJ1-2, with 7 bases identical to TRBD1. Germline lookup yields CDR1 SEHNR and CDR2 FQNEAQ (reference sequence). The length of the CDR3 is 13 residues. The J segment lost 2 bases and the V segment lost 10 bases, leaving 7 bases of the junction unmatched. The CDR3 nucleotides are TGTGCCACCGATTGGGACAGCAACTATGGCTACACCTTC. Its translation is CATDWDSNYGYTF.

This clonotype was detected a few times. This sequence joins TRBV20-1 and TRBJ1-2; D gene ambiguous. In germline, CDR1 is DFQATT, CDR2 SNEGSKA (reference sequence). CDR3 length equals 10 residues. The ends were cut back, 6 bases at V and 7 bases at J, with 9 bases in the middle. CDR3 amino acids: CSAAVGGYTF. CDR3 in DNA: TGCAGTGCCGCCGTAGGTGGCTACACCTTC.

This clonotype was seen more than once but under ten times. The chain has TRBV6-1 and TRBJ2-3; TRBD1 might be the D (5 bases). Germline CDR1 and CDR2: MNHNS and SASEGT. There are 12 residues in the CDR3. The V end lost 6 bases, the J end lost 4 bases, and 8 bases lay between the germline ends. The CDR3 is CASRGRADTQYF. The CDR3 DNA follows: TGTGCCAGCAGGGGCAGGGCAGATACGCAGTATTTT.

The table lists this clonotype with many counts. The chain uses TRBV24-1 and TRBJ2-1, with D possibly matching TRBD2 (5 bases). The CDR3 contains 13 residues. V dropped 4 bases and J dropped 2 bases, with 5 bases sitting between them. Per the germline V gene, CDR1 is KGHDR and CDR2 is SFDVKD. The CDR3 region has the DNA TGTGCCACCAGTGACGGGACCTACAATGAGCAGTTCTTC. Translated: CATSDGTYNEQFF.